This record looks at one TCR beta chain sequence and its context. Trimming removed 0 bases from V and 2 bases from J, with 9 bases in between. The CDR3 has 15 amino acids. The germline CDR1 and CDR2 sequences are LNHDA and SQIVND (reference sequence). The data were taken from a study of CD8 T cells in Susac syndrome. RNA, at roughly 0.5 to 1 ug, was reverse transcribed with random hexamers. A multiplex approach, immunoSEQ multiplex PCR, amplified TCR beta CDR3 across 54 Vbeta and 13 Jbeta. Using its own MiXCR run on the immunoSEQ multiplex PCR reads, TCRdb lists one record per CDR3 protein. The repertoire holds approximately 68,000 distinct CDR3 sequences, roughly 95% seen once, with under 0.5% in the top ten. TCR beta sequencing was performed on blood CD8+ and CD4+ T cells. It was treatment-naive patients with stable or active relapsing-remitting disease who made up the multiple sclerosis controls. Bulk CD8+ and CD4+ cells came from magnetic negative isolation; CD8+ TEMRA by FACS.

This chain links TRBV19 with TRBJ2-3; no definite D call. The source material was CD8+ T cells from PBMCs. This receptor was obtained from a human donor with multiple sclerosis. The CDR3 protein is CASSIDFGVTDTQYF. DNA for the CDR3: TGTGCCAGTAGTATAGATTTCGGAGTCACAGATACGCAGTATTTT. Combining the CDR3 with reference TRBV19 and TRBJ2-3 gives the whole variable domain DGGITQSPKYLFRKEGQNVTLSCEQNLNHDAMYWYRQDPGQGLRLIYYSQIVNDFQKGDIAEGYSVSREKKESFPLTVTSAQKNPTAFYLCASSIDFGVTDTQYFGPGTRLTVL.